This TCR beta chain comes out of a study of blood T cell repertoires in COVID-19. The wider study: Material from acute and convalescent COVID-19 was sourced from the United States, Italy and Spain. The cDNA or gDNA used as material had been derived from T cells, B-cell-depleted T cells, or PBMCs.

The CDR3 extends over 15 amino acids. J lost 4 bases, V lost 4 bases, and 5 bases had no gene match. Germline lookup yields CDR1 LNHDA and CDR2 SQIVND (reference sequence). Authors' methods: Reference gene primers were amplified, and this amplification served to estimate nucleated cell counts. Profiled with immunoSEQ multiplex PCR; TCRdb holds only in-frame clones, not every one. V and J calls and clone size are copied from that table; D and trimming were computed from the DNA. The sample lists 100,000 or so clones; approximately 82% were seen once. The chain combines TRBV19 with TRBJ2-3, with 10 bases that match TRBD2. Source material: peripheral blood. The sequence derives from a man in his 70s with active or convalescent COVID-19. CDR3 residues: CASSRAGGRADTQYF. The CDR3, as DNA: TGTGCCAGTAGTAGAGCGGGGGGGAGGGCAGATACGCAGTATTTT.